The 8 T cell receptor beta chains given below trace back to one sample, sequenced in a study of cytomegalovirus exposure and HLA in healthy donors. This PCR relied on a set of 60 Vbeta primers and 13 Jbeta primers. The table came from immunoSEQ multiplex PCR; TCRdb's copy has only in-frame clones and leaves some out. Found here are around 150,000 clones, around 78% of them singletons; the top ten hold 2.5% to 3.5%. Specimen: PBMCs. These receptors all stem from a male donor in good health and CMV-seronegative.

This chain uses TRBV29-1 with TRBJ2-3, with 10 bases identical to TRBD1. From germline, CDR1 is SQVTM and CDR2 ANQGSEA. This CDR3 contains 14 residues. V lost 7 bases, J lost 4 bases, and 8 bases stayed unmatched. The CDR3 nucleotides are TGCAGCGCATCGGGACAGGGGTGGTCAGATACGCAGTATTTT. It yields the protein CSASGQGWSDTQYF.

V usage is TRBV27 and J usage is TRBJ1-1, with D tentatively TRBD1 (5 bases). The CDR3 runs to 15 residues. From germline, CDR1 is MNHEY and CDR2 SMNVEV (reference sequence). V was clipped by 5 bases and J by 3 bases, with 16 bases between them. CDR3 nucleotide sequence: TGTGCCAGCAGTCCGGTCGCGGGGGAGGACACTGAAGCTTTCTTT. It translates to CASSPVAGEDTEAFF.

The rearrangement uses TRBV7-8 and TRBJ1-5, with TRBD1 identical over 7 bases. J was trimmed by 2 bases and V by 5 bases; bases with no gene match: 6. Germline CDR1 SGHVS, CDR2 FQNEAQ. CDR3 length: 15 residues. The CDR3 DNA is TGTGCCAGCAGCCGGACAGGTCAGGGCAATCAGCCCCAGCATTTT. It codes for CASSRTGQGNQPQHF. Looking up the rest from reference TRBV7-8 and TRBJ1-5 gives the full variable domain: GAGVSQSPRYKVAKRGQDVALRCDPISGHVSLFWYQQALGQGPEFLTYFQNEAQLDKSGLPSDRFFAERPEGSVSTLKIQRTQQEDSAVYLCASSRTGQGNQPQHFGDGTRLSIL.

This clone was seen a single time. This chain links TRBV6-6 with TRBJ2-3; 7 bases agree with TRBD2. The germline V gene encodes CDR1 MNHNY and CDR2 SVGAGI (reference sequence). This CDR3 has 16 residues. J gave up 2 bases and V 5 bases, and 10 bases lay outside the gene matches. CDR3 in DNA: TGTGCCAGCAGTCGTCCTCAACTAGCGACCACAGATACGCAGTATTTT. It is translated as CASSRPQLATTDTQYF.

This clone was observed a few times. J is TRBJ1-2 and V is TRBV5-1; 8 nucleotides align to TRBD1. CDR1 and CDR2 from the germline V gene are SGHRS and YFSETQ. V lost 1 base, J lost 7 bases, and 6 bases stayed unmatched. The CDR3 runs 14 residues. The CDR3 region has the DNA TGCGCCAGCAGCTTGTCCCCAGGGGGCGGTGGCTACACCTTC. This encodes CASSLSPGGGGYTF. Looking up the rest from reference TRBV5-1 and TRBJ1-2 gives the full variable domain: KAGVTQTPRYLIKTRGQQVTLSCSPISGHRSVSWYQQTPGQGLQFLFEYFSETQRNKGNFPGRFSGRQFSNSRSEMNVSTLELGDSALYLCASSLSPGGGGYTFGSGTRLTVV.

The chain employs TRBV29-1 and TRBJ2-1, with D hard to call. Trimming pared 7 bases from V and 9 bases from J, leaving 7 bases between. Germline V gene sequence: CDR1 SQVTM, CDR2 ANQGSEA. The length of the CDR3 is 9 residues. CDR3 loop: CSAGREQFF. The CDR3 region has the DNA TGCAGCGCCGGTCGTGAGCAGTTCTTC.

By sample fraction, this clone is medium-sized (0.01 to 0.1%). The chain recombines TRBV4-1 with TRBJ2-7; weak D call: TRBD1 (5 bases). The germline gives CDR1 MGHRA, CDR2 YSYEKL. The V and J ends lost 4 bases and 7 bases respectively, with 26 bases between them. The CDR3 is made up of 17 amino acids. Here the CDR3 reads CASSRERGRKLSGEQYF. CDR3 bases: TGCGCCAGCAGCCGCGAAAGGGGCAGGAAACTCTCCGGGGAGCAGTACTTC.

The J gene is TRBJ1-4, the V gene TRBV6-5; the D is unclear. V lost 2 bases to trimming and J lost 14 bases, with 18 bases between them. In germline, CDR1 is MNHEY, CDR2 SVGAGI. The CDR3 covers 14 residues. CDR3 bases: TGTGCCAGCAGTTACGGCGTGTCAACAGAGATTCTGTTTTTT. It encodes CASSYGVSTEILFF.